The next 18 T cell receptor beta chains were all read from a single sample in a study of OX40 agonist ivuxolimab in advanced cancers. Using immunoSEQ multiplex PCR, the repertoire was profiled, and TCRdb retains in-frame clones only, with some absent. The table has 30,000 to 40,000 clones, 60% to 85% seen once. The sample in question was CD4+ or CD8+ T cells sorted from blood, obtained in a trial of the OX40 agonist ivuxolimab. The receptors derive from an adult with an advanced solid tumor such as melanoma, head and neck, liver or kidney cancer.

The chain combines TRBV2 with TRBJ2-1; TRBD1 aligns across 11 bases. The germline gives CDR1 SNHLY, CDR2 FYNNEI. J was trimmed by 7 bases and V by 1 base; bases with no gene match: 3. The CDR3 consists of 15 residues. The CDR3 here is CASSEGDRGMNEQFF. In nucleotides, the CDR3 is TGTGCCAGCAGTGAAGGGGACAGGGGGATGAATGAGCAGTTCTTC. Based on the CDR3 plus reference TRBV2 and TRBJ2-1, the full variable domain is EPEVTQTPSHQVTQMGQEVILRCVPISNHLYFYWYRQILGQKVEFLVSFYNNEISEKSEIFDDQFSVERPDGSNFTLKIRSTKLEDSAMYFCASSEGDRGMNEQFFGPGTRLTVL.

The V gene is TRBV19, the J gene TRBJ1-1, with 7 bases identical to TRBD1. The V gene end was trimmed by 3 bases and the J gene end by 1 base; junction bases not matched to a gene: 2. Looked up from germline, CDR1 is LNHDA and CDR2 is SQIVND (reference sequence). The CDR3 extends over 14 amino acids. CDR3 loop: CASSIRTGNTEAFF. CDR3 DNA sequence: TGTGCCAGTAGTATTAGGACAGGGAACACTGAAGCTTTCTTT.

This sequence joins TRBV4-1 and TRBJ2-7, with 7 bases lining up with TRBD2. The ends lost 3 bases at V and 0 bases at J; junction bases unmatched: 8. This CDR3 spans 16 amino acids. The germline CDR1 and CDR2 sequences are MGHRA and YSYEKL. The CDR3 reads CASSHPSGSFSYEQYF. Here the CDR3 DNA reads TGCGCCAGCAGCCACCCTAGCGGCTCCTTCTCCTACGAGCAGTACTTC.

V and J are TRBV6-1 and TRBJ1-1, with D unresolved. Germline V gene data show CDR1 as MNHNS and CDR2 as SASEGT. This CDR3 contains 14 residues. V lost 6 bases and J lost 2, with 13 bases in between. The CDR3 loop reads CASRYREQNTEAFF. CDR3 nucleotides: TGTGCCAGCAGGTACCGGGAGCAAAACACTGAAGCTTTCTTT.

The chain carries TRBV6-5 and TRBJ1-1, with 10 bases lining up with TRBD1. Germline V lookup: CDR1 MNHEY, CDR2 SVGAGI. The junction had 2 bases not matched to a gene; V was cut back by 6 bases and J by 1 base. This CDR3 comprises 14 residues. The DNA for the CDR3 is TGTGCCAGCAGGGGACAGGGGAAGAACACTGAAGCTTTCTTT. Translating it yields CASRGQGKNTEAFF.

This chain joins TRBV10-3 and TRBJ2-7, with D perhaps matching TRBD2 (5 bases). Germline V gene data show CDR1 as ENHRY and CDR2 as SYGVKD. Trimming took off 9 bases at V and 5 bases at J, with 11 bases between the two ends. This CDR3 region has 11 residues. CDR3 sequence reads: CAIQAVHEQYF. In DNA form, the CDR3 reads TGTGCCATTCAAGCGGTCCACGAGCAGTACTTC.

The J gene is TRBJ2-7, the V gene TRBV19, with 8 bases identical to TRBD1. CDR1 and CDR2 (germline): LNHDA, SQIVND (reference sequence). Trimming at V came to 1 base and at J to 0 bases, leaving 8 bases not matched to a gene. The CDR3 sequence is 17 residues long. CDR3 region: CASSIGGGQGFSYEQYF. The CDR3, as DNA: TGTGCCAGTAGTATAGGGGGCGGACAGGGTTTCTCCTACGAGCAGTACTTC.

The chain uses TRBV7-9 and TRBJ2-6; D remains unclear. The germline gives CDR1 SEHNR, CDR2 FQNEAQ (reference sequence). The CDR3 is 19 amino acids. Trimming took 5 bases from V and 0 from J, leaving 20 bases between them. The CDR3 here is CASSPRSVGKTSGANVLTF. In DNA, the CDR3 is TGTGCCAGCAGCCCCAGGTCGGTAGGGAAAACCTCTGGGGCCAACGTCCTGACTTTC.

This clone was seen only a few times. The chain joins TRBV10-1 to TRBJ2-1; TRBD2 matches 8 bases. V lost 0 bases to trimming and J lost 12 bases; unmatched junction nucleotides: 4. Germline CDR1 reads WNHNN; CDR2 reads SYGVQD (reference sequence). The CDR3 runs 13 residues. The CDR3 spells CASSESRTSPQFF. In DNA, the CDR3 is TGCGCCAGCAGTGAGTCTCGGACTAGCCCGCAGTTCTTC.

CDR3 bases: TGTGCCAGCAGCACGGGAGACATATCGAACACCGGGGAGCTGTTTTTT. The encoded protein is CASSTGDISNTGELFF. The rearrangement uses TRBV11-2 and TRBJ2-2, with D perhaps matching TRBD2 (6 bases). Trimming shortened V by 5 bases and J by 0 bases, and 13 bases separated the two germline ends. CDR1 is SGHAT and CDR2 is FQNNGV in the germline V gene. The CDR3 has 16 residues.

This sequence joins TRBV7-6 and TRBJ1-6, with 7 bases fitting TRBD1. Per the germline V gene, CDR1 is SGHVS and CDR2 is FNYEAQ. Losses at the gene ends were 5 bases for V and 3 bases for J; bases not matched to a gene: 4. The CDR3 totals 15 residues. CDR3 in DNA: TGTGCCAGCAGCCCGACAGGGAGCTATAATTCACCCCTCCACTTT. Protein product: CASSPTGSYNSPLHF.

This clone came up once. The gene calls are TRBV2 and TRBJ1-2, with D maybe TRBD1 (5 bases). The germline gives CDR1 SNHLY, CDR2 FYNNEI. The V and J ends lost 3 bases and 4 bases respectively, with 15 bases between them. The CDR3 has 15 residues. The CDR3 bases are TGTGCCAGCAGTGAGCCCCGGGGCACCAGCTATGGCTACACCTTC. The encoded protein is CASSEPRGTSYGYTF. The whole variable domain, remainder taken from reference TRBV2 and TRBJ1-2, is EPEVTQTPSHQVTQMGQEVILRCVPISNHLYFYWYRQILGQKVEFLVSFYNNEISEKSEIFDDQFSVERPDGSNFTLKIRSTKLEDSAMYFCASSEPRGTSYGYTFGSGTRLTVV.

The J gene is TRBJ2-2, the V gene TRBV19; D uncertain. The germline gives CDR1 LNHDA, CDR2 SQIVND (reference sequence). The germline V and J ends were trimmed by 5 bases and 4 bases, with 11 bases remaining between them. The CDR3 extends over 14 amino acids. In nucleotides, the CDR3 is TGTGCCAGTAGTCCACACGGGTCCACCGGGGAGCTGTTTTTT. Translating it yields CASSPHGSTGELFF.

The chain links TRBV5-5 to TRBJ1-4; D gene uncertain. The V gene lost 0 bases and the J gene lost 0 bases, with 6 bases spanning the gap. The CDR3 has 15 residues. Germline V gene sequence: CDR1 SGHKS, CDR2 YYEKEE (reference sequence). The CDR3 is CASSLDRATNEKLFF. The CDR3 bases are TGTGCCAGCAGCTTGGACCGGGCAACTAATGAAAAACTGTTTTTT. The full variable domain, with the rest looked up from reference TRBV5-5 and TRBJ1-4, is DAGVTQSPTHLIKTRGQQVTLRCSPISGHKSVSWYQQVLGQGPQFIFQYYEKEERGRGNFPDRFSARQFPNYSSELNVNALLLGDSALYLCASSLDRATNEKLFFGSGTQLSVL.

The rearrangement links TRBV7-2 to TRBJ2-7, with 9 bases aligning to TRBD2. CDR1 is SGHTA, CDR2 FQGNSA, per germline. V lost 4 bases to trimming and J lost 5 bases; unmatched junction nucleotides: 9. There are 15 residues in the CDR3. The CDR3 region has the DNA TGTGCCAGCAGCTCCCCTACTAGCGGGTCGAACGAGCAGTACTTC. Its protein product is CASSSPTSGSNEQYF.

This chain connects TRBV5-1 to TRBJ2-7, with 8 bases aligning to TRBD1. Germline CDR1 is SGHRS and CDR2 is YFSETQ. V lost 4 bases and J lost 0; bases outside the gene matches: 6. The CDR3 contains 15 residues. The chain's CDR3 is CASSRGTGLSYEQYF. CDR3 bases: TGCGCCAGCAGCAGAGGGACAGGCCTCTCCTACGAGCAGTACTTC.

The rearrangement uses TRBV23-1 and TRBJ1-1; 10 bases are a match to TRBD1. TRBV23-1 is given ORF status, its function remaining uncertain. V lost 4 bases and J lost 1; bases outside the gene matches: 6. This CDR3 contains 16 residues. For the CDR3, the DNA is TGCGCCAGCAGTCCAGACAGGGGGCGAAGGAACACTGAAGCTTTCTTT. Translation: CASSPDRGRRNTEAFF.

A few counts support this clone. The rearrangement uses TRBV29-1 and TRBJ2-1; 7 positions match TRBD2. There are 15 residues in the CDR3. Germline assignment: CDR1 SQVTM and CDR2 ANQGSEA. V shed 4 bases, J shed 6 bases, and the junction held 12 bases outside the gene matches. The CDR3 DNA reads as TGCAGCGTTGTGAAGGTTGAAGCTAGCGGCAATGAGCAGTTCTTC. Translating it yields CSVVKVEASGNEQFF.